The 18 T cell receptor beta chains given below trace back to one sample, sequenced in a study of blood T cell repertoires in COVID-19. Here immunoSEQ multiplex PCR was the method, and the copy in TCRdb shows in-frame clones only, minus some. Of some 200,000 clones in the sample, about 88% were seen once. Sequencing was performed on peripheral blood. The source is a man under 40 with active or convalescent COVID-19.

The chain combines TRBV2 with TRBJ1-2; D is unresolved. The CDR3 covers 14 residues. The V end was cut by 1 base, the J end by 2 bases, with 8 bases between. CDR1 SNHLY and CDR2 FYNNEI come from the germline V gene. In nucleotides, the CDR3 is TGTGCCAGCAGTGAAGTGCAGGTCAACTATGGCTACACCTTC. Translating it yields CASSEVQVNYGYTF.

This clone was seen a handful of times. The rearrangement joins TRBV7-9 to TRBJ1-2; TRBD1 matches 7 bases. J lost 3 bases, V lost 3 bases, and 13 bases had no gene match. Germline V gene lookup returns CDR1 SEHNR and CDR2 FQNEAQ (reference sequence). The CDR3 spans 17 residues. CDR3 sequence: CASSFSIGRDRDYGYTF. The CDR3, as DNA: TGTGCCAGCAGCTTTTCTATCGGGCGGGACAGAGACTATGGCTACACCTTC.

The chain couples TRBV30 to TRBJ2-3; TRBD2 matches 9 bases. Germline loops: CDR1 GTSNPN, CDR2 SVGIG (reference sequence). This CDR3 spans 16 amino acids. The V segment lost 4 bases and the J segment 4 bases; nucleotides outside the gene matches: 12. CDR3 protein: CAWNSNRLAAADTQYF. The CDR3 region has the DNA TGTGCCTGGAATTCTAACCGACTAGCGGCAGCAGATACGCAGTATTTT.

Here the CDR3 reads CASSGWTPGGRYSNQPQHF. Written as DNA, the CDR3 is TGTGCCAGCAGTGGTTGGACCCCAGGGGGTCGGTATAGCAATCAGCCCCAGCATTTT. The chain links TRBV6-1 to TRBJ1-5, with 7 bases fitting TRBD1. Germline CDR1 and CDR2: MNHNS and SASEGT. J was trimmed by 0 bases and V by 4 bases; bases with no gene match: 15. This CDR3 has 19 amino acids.

This chain joins TRBV15 and TRBJ1-1, with 8 bases aligning to TRBD1. Looked up from germline, CDR1 is LNHNV and CDR2 is YYDKDF (reference sequence). CDR3 length equals 16 residues. Germline trimming cut 5 bases from V and 3 bases from J; bases unmatched to any gene: 11. In DNA, the CDR3 is TGTGCCACCAGCGGACTAATAGCGGACAGGGACACTGAAGCTTTCTTT. Its protein product is CATSGLIADRDTEAFF.

The V call is TRBV18, the J call TRBJ1-1; D remains ambiguous. The V gene lost 6 bases and the J gene lost 1 base, with 6 bases spanning the gap. Germline CDR1 is KGHSH and CDR2 is LQKENI. The CDR3 is 12 amino acids. DNA of the CDR3: TGTGCCAGCTCGAGGGAGAACACTGAAGCTTTCTTT. Residues: CASSRENTEAFF.

The J gene is TRBJ2-7, the V gene TRBV7-2; 9 bases fit TRBD1. Germline V gene sequence: CDR1 SGHTA, CDR2 FQGNSA. V gave up 6 bases and J gave up 3 bases; unmatched junction bases: 6. The CDR3 spans 14 residues. This CDR3 is CASSSRQGGYEQYF. CDR3 nucleotides: TGTGCCAGCAGTTCCCGACAGGGGGGCTACGAGCAGTACTTC.

This chain uses TRBV5-6 with TRBJ1-5; 9 bases line up with TRBD1. The CDR3 totals 15 residues. V lost 4 bases, J lost 3 bases, and 5 bases stayed unmatched. The germline gives CDR1 SGHDT, CDR2 YYEEEE. CDR3 sequence (DNA): TGTGCCAGCAGCGGGGGACAGGGCACCAATCAGCCCCAGCATTTT. It yields the protein CASSGGQGTNQPQHF.

This chain connects TRBV7-2 to TRBJ2-6, with D possibly matching TRBD2 (7 bases). The V end was cut by 2 bases, the J end by 1 base, with 12 bases between. Germline V gene data show CDR1 as SGHTA and CDR2 as FQGNSA. The CDR3 extends over 17 amino acids. In nucleotides, the CDR3 is TGTGCCAGCAGCTTACGGGGGGCACGGTCTGGGGCCAACGTCCTGACTTTC. Its translation is CASSLRGARSGANVLTF.

The rearrangement joins TRBV2 to TRBJ2-7; no clear D. V was shortened by 0 bases and J by 0 bases, with 9 bases between the two germline ends. Germline CDR1 reads SNHLY; CDR2 reads FYNNEI. This CDR3 spans 15 amino acids. The CDR3 region is CASSEARSLSYEQYF. CDR3 DNA sequence: TGTGCCAGCAGTGAAGCGCGGAGCCTCTCCTACGAGCAGTACTTC.

J is TRBJ1-1 and V is TRBV29-1; TRBD1 matches at 7 bases. The germline gives CDR1 SQVTM, CDR2 ANQGSEA. The CDR3 is 14 residues long. V was clipped by 0 bases and J by 4 bases; unmatched bases: 5. CDR3 DNA sequence: TGCAGCGTTGAAGAGTCAGCAGGGGGCACTGAAGCTTTCTTT. Translation gives CSVEESAGGTEAFF.

Here the CDR3 reads CASSQGLAGSGTQYF. The DNA for the CDR3 is TGTGCCAGCAGCCAAGGACTAGCGGGGTCGGGGACCCAGTACTTC. This rearrangement joins TRBV3-1 (or the pseudogene TRBV3-2) to TRBJ2-5, with 11 bases identical to TRBD2. This CDR3 contains 15 residues. Germline V CDR1 and CDR2: LGHDT, YNNKEL (reference sequence). The J segment lost 7 bases and the V segment lost 1 base, leaving 5 bases of the junction unmatched.

The V gene is TRBV13, the J gene TRBJ2-1, with D possibly matching TRBD2 (6 bases). This CDR3 has 16 residues. Germline CDR1 is PRHDT and CDR2 is FYEKMQ (reference sequence). V gave up 2 bases and J gave up 2 bases, with 13 bases separating them. CDR3 sequence reads: CASSLRDLGTYNEQFF. CDR3 sequence (DNA): TGTGCCAGCAGCTTAAGGGACTTGGGGACCTACAATGAGCAGTTCTTC.

The gene calls are TRBV27 and TRBJ1-5; 7 positions agree with TRBD1. CDR3 length equals 18 residues. CDR1 and CDR2 from the germline V gene are MNHEY and SMNVEV (reference sequence). V trimming: 0 bases; J trimming: 7 bases; junction bases outside the gene matches: 15. The CDR3 protein is CASSLSPGLTGVQQPQHF. CDR3 DNA sequence: TGTGCCAGCAGTTTATCTCCCGGCCTCACAGGGGTACAACAGCCCCAGCATTTT.

The chain carries TRBV5-1 and TRBJ1-6, with a tentative D call TRBD1 (5 bases). The germline V and J ends were trimmed by 4 bases and 9 bases, with 20 bases remaining between them. Germline values: CDR1 SGHRS, CDR2 YFSETQ. The CDR3 runs to 16 residues. CDR3 bases: TGCGCCAGCAGCGTGGAGACGCAGGGCGTTGGTTCACCCCTCCACTTT. It is translated as CASSVETQGVGSPLHF.

This sequence joins TRBV29-1 and TRBJ2-3; 9 nucleotides agree with TRBD1. With V trimmed by 6 bases and J by 2 bases, 6 bases remained unmatched. CDR3 size: 14 residues. The V gene's germline CDR1 is SQVTM and CDR2 ANQGSEA. The CDR3 DNA is TGCAGCGTCCGACAGGGGGTGAACACAGATACGCAGTATTTT. This encodes CSVRQGVNTDTQYF.

Of note for this clone: Other DNA sequences of this sample code for an identical CDR3. J is TRBJ2-5 and V is TRBV5-1; D may be TRBD1 (6 bases). Germline loops: CDR1 SGHRS, CDR2 YFSETQ. Deletions cut 5 bases from V and 2 bases from J, with 10 bases between. The CDR3 has 13 amino acids. CDR3 bases: TGCGCCAGCAGTTTACAGGGTCAAGAGACCCAGTACTTC. It encodes CASSLQGQETQYF.

The rearrangement uses TRBV12-5 and TRBJ2-3; 9 bases are shared with TRBD2. This CDR3 spans 17 amino acids. V was clipped by 7 bases and J by 2 bases; unmatched bases: 13. Germline lookup yields CDR1 LGHNT and CDR2 FRNRAP. The CDR3 region is CASAPGVSGSFTDTQYF. The DNA for the CDR3 is TGTGCTAGTGCCCCTGGGGTTAGCGGGAGCTTCACAGATACGCAGTATTTT.